Included here is one TCR beta chain sequence, with context. The antigen is undetermined. It was with 60 Vbeta and 13 Jbeta primers that the PCR ran. TCRdb's table, derived via immunoSEQ multiplex PCR, lists solely in-frame clones and lacks some. This sample carries around 97,000 clones, about a tenth of them seen once, and the ten largest clones take around 4.9%. The data originate from a study of cytomegalovirus exposure and HLA in healthy donors. The trim removed 4 bases at V and 4 bases at J, leaving 5 bases unmatched. CDR1 and CDR2 from the germline V gene are SGDLS and YYNGEE. The CDR3 has 17 residues. Overall study results and limits: Only CMV serostatus was available as immune exposure information. HLA alleles showed associations with some 17,000 TCR beta sequences in a later analysis, at a 0.05 false discovery rate.

The chain couples TRBV9 to TRBJ2-2, with 15 bases lining up with TRBD2. This sequence was found in a man between 45 and 60 years old in good health and CMV-seropositive. Sequencing input: PBMCs. CDR3 protein: CASSPGLAGGFTGELFF. For the CDR3, the DNA is TGTGCCAGCAGCCCGGGACTAGCGGGAGGTTTCACCGGGGAGCTGTTTTTT.